The rows below give T cell receptor beta chains drawn from one sample of a study of T-cell reconstitution after alpha-beta-depleted transplantation in children. In TCRdb, the PCR reads were re-called with MiXCR into one record per CDR3 protein. Here the sample spans around 960,000 distinct CDR3 sequences, less than 30% being singletons. This specimen consisted of PBMCs, mostly from graft donor cells, obtained 360 days after TCRalphabeta/CD19-depleted stem cell transplant. The receptors derive from a boy less than two years old who had a stem cell transplant for SCID, so the T cells may come from the graft donor. Both conserved end residues are trimmed from each CDR3.

V gene: TRBV12-3/TRBV12-4; CDR3 protein: ASSAHGTDTQY
V gene: TRBV5-5; CDR3 protein: ASSLVWLMNTEAF
V gene: TRBV5-1; CDR3 protein: ASSLGRRGPSSYNEQF
V gene: TRBV12-3/TRBV12-4; CDR3 protein: ASSFYSPLH
V gene: TRBV7-9; CDR3 protein: ASSHDRLYEQY
V gene: TRBV12-3/TRBV12-4; CDR3 protein: ASSFPGGALNEQF
V gene: TRBV7-8; CDR3 protein: ASSLKRGAFYEQY
V gene: TRBV5-1; CDR3 protein: ASTKLSGKNEKLF
V gene: TRBV2; CDR3 protein: ASSAAGYGYT
V gene: TRBV19; CDR3 protein: ASSIVWGTSGANVLT
V gene: TRBV4-2; CDR3 protein: ASSQETRGTDTQY
V gene: TRBV3-1; CDR3 protein: ASSQSQGATDTQY
V gene: TRBV24-1; CDR3 protein: ATSDPDRVDRPQH
V gene: TRBV20-1; CDR3 protein: SARVGTGPDQPQH
V gene: TRBV24-1; CDR3 protein: ATSDWGSQETQY
V gene: TRBV6-1; CDR3 protein: ASSRPRSGSKKNEQF
V gene: TRBV11-1; CDR3 protein: ASSLWKFAGGPGDTQY
V gene: TRBV2; CDR3 protein: ASSGGGGPNQPQH
V gene: TRBV29-1; CDR3 protein: SVDCWGQGQNQPQH
V gene: TRBV6-5; CDR3 protein: ASSYSVLSPTGHT
V gene: TRBV2; CDR3 protein: ASSRGLSSGANVLT
V gene: TRBV19; CDR3 protein: ASSILPYNEQF
V gene: TRBV4-1; CDR3 protein: ASSLSGTEYNEQF
V gene: TRBV25-1; CDR3 protein: ASTLDRGSNEQF
V gene: TRBV4-3; CDR3 protein: ASSQDGVNTEAF
V gene: TRBV28; CDR3 protein: ASTYRDRGDEQY
V gene: TRBV19; CDR3 protein: ASSIAGRINEKLF
V gene: TRBV5-1; CDR3 protein: ASSLYSYALDTQY
V gene: TRBV7-2; CDR3 protein: ASSLAGDSSYEQY
V gene: TRBV20-1; CDR3 protein: SATTQGGCNEQF
V gene: TRBV12-3/TRBV12-4; CDR3 protein: ASSPGQTIREQY
V gene: TRBV4-2; CDR3 protein: ASSQTGMYSNQPQH
V gene: TRBV12-3/TRBV12-4; CDR3 protein: ASTTPGQYEAF
V gene: TRBV7-2; CDR3 protein: ASSLIGGFQETQY
V gene: TRBV27; CDR3 protein: ASSFGTPSEPYNEQF
V gene: TRBV19; CDR3 protein: ASSIRASLAEQF
V gene: TRBV4-2; CDR3 protein: ASSSSGGAREQY
V gene: TRBV28; CDR3 protein: ASSSDRGWGYT
V gene: TRBV7-9; CDR3 protein: ASSLRPGEKLF
V gene: TRBV7-9; CDR3 protein: ASSLSRLATLTDTQY
V gene: TRBV12-3/TRBV12-4; CDR3 protein: ASSLGLASGTGELF
V gene: TRBV9; CDR3 protein: ASSVEFGAPLH
V gene: TRBV12-3/TRBV12-4; CDR3 protein: ASSSKGLAGGLLEQF
V gene: TRBV18; CDR3 protein: ASSRDTLETQY
V gene: TRBV28; CDR3 protein: AGSQGVETQY
V gene: TRBV12-3/TRBV12-4; CDR3 protein: ASRDYMGNTEAF
V gene: TRBV30; CDR3 protein: ACTLSRNTEAF
V gene: TRBV27; CDR3 protein: ASSMGQGAAF
V gene: TRBV28; CDR3 protein: ASMTQMGQF
V gene: TRBV6-1; CDR3 protein: ASRSKHLIPYNEQF
V gene: TRBV29-1; CDR3 protein: SVGRGGAGEQF
V gene: TRBV9; CDR3 protein: ASSAGWISQETQY
V gene: TRBV24-1; CDR3 protein: ATSVPGGAYNEQF
V gene: TRBV6-5; CDR3 protein: ATGQAYEQY
V gene: TRBV11-1; CDR3 protein: ASSVNGHYQETQY
V gene: TRBV7-2; CDR3 protein: ASSLAAAYYGYT
V gene: TRBV4-2; CDR3 protein: ASSRRLDRDTEAF
V gene: TRBV15; CDR3 protein: ATGGSGELF
V gene: TRBV27; CDR3 protein: ATKRHPESAEKLF
V gene: TRBV12-3/TRBV12-4; CDR3 protein: ASTLLLLHRKPNYGYT